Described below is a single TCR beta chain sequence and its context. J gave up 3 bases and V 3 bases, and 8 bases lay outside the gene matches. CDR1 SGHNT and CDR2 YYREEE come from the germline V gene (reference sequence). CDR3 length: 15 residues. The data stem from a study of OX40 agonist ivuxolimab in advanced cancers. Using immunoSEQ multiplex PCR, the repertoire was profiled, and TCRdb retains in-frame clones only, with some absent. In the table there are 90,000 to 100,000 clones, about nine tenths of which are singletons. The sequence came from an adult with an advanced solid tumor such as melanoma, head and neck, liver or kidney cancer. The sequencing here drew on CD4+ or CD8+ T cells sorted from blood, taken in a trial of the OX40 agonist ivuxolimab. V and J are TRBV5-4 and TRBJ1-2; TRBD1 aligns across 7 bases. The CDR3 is CASSSRRGEDYGYTF. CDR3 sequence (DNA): TGTGCCAGCAGCTCTCGCAGGGGGGAGGACTATGGCTACACCTTC. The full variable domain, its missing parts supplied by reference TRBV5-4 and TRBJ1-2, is ETGVTQSPTHLIKTRGQQVTLRCSSQSGHNTVSWYQQALGQGPQFIFQYYREEENGRGNFPPRFSGLQFPNYSSELNVNALELDDSALYLCASSSRRGEDYGYTFGSGTRLTVV.